The 27 T cell receptor beta chains below were found in one sample sequenced in a study of cytomegalovirus exposure and HLA in healthy donors. With 60 Vbeta and 13 Jbeta primers, the PCR was carried out. Sequencing used immunoSEQ multiplex PCR; TCRdb keeps in-frame clones, though not all of them. The data show over 130,000 clones, 80% seen once. Material: PBMCs. The receptors here all came from a man in his fifties in good health and CMV-seronegative.

The rearrangement uses TRBV27 and TRBJ1-2; TRBD1 agrees at 9 bases. Germline-derived CDR1 and CDR2 are MNHEY and SMNVEV (reference sequence). V shed 5 bases and J 14 bases; nucleotides not matched to a gene: 15. The CDR3 totals 14 residues. This CDR3 is CASSPRTGGGYTTF. The CDR3 DNA reads as TGTGCCAGCAGTCCACGAACAGGGGGCGGATATACAACCTTC.

This clone was detected only a few times. The genes are TRBV27 and TRBJ2-7; D is possibly TRBD1 (6 bases). The CDR3 extends over 18 amino acids. Germline loops: CDR1 MNHEY, CDR2 SMNVEV (reference sequence). Trimming removed 8 bases from V and 1 base from J, with 27 bases in between. The DNA for the CDR3 is TGTGCCAGCCGACCCCTACTCCAGACAGGCCTAACGTCCTACGAGCAGTACTTC. This translates into CASRPLLQTGLTSYEQYF.

The chain joins TRBV5-1 to TRBJ2-2; D is perhaps TRBD2 (5 bases). CDR1 and CDR2 from the germline V gene are SGHRS and YFSETQ. V lost 4 bases and J lost 3, with 10 bases in between. CDR3 length: 14 amino acids. The CDR3 nucleotides are TGCGCCAGCAGCCTGGACTCCGACACCGGGGAGCTGTTTTTT. This sequence encodes CASSLDSDTGELFF.

The chain carries TRBV2 and TRBJ2-3; TRBD2 matches at 8 bases. Germline trimming cut 6 bases from V and 0 bases from J; bases unmatched to any gene: 2. Germline values: CDR1 SNHLY, CDR2 FYNNEI. The CDR3 totals 14 residues. CDR3 in DNA: TGTGCCAGCAGGAGGACTAGCAGCACAGATACGCAGTATTTT. Amino acids: CASRRTSSTDTQYF.

The gene calls are TRBV2 and TRBJ2-2, with 7 bases that match TRBD2. The CDR3 is made up of 15 amino acids. Germline lookup yields CDR1 SNHLY and CDR2 FYNNEI. J gave up 0 bases and V 6 bases, and 4 bases lay outside the gene matches. Written as DNA, the CDR3 is TGTGCCAGCAGGAGACTAGCCGCGAACACCGGGGAGCTGTTTTTT. Residues: CASRRLAANTGELFF.

This clone was seen just once. The chain carries TRBV9 and TRBJ2-1, with TRBD2 matching 12 bases. Germline V gene data show CDR1 as SGDLS and CDR2 as YYNGEE. The junction had 8 bases not matched to a gene; V was cut back by 4 bases and J by 6 bases. CDR3 length: 16 amino acids. The CDR3 DNA reads TGTGCCAGCAGCAATTCCGGGACTAGCGGGCTCAATGAGCAGTTCTTC. This gives the protein CASSNSGTSGLNEQFF.

J is TRBJ2-7 and V is TRBV7-2; 8 positions match TRBD2. Germline loops: CDR1 SGHTA, CDR2 FQGNSA. V shed 7 bases and J 7 bases; nucleotides not matched to a gene: 12. CDR3 size: 14 residues. In DNA, the CDR3 is TGTGCCAGCACCCAGCCGGGACTAGGGCGAGAGCAGTACTTC. As protein: CASTQPGLGREQYF.

J is TRBJ2-3 and V is TRBV10-3; 7 nucleotides agree with TRBD1. Per germline, CDR1 ENHRY and CDR2 SYGVKD. The CDR3 covers 16 residues. The V and J ends lost 0 bases and 6 bases, in that order; junction bases with no gene match: 9. The DNA for the CDR3 is TGTGCCATCAGTGAGTCGTCAGACAGGGTAATGGATACGCAGTATTTT. The encoded protein is CAISESSDRVMDTQYF.

The chain employs TRBV6-6 and TRBJ1-3; D gene uncertain. Germline loops: CDR1 MNHNY, CDR2 SVGAGI (reference sequence). This CDR3 has 14 residues. V lost 6 bases and J lost 1, with 10 bases in between. In DNA form, the CDR3 reads TGTGCCAGCAGGCCGAGGGAGTCTGGAAACACCATATATTTT. Translating it yields CASRPRESGNTIYF.

The rearrangement joins TRBV5-4 to TRBJ1-6; 7 nucleotides agree with TRBD1. V gave up 4 bases and J gave up 6 bases; unmatched junction bases: 16. The CDR3 runs to 18 residues. Germline CDR1 SGHNT, CDR2 YYREEE (reference sequence). The chain's CDR3 is CASSTGQSPHSRNSPLHF. The CDR3 DNA is TGTGCCAGCAGCACGGGACAGTCGCCCCATTCTCGTAATTCACCCCTCCACTTT.

This CDR3 is CASSSGQLHRPGPLHF. CDR3 nucleotides: TGTGCCAGCAGTTCGGGACAGCTCCACCGCCCGGGACCCCTCCACTTT. J is TRBJ1-6 and V is TRBV27; TRBD1 agrees at 7 bases. Germline V gene sequence: CDR1 MNHEY, CDR2 SMNVEV (reference sequence). The V gene end was trimmed by 4 bases and the J gene end by 12 bases; junction bases not matched to a gene: 15. This CDR3 region has 16 residues.

The chain joins TRBV19 to TRBJ2-7, with 8 bases identical to TRBD2. CDR3 length equals 15 residues. Germline V gene data show CDR1 as LNHDA and CDR2 as SQIVND (reference sequence). V dropped 4 bases and J dropped 6; count of bases not matched to a gene: 11. CDR3 nucleotide sequence: TGTGCCAGTAGTACCCGGACTAGCCCCGGTAGCGAGCAGTACTTC. It translates to CASSTRTSPGSEQYF.

V and J are TRBV5-1 and TRBJ2-5; 13 bases are a match to TRBD2. Germline assignment: CDR1 SGHRS and CDR2 YFSETQ. With 4 bases clipped from V and 5 bases from J, the junction kept 14 bases outside the gene matches. The CDR3 sequence is 18 residues long. CDR3 amino acids: CASSGRTSGGFETETQYF. CDR3 sequence (DNA): TGCGCCAGCAGCGGACGGACTAGCGGGGGCTTCGAGACGGAGACCCAGTACTTC.

The chain recombines TRBV28 with TRBJ1-2, with TRBD1 identical over 10 bases. Germline CDR1 is MDHEN and CDR2 is SYDVKM. The CDR3 is 16 amino acids. V dropped 3 bases and J dropped 1; count of bases not matched to a gene: 5. CDR3 region: CASSLGQGHNNYGYTF. The CDR3 region has the DNA TGTGCCAGCAGTTTGGGACAGGGGCACAATAACTATGGCTACACCTTC.

This clone appeared a few times. V usage is TRBV19 and J usage is TRBJ2-5; D uncertain. V gave up 10 bases and J gave up 2 bases, with 8 bases separating them. The germline V gene encodes CDR1 LNHDA and CDR2 SQIVND (reference sequence). The CDR3 length is 11 residues. This chain's CDR3 is CATTRQETQYF. CDR3 nucleotide sequence: TGTGCCACGACACGGCAAGAGACCCAGTACTTC.

This clone was detected only a few times. The chain has TRBV6-5 and TRBJ2-3, with TRBD2 matching over 11 bases. The CDR3 sequence is 16 residues long. With V trimmed by 0 bases and J by 6 bases, 5 bases remained unmatched. Germline V lookup: CDR1 MNHEY, CDR2 SVGAGI. CDR3 loop: CASSYSSSGGMDTQYF. CDR3 DNA: TGTGCCAGCAGTTACTCGTCTAGCGGGGGGATGGATACGCAGTATTTT.

The rearrangement joins TRBV30 to TRBJ1-5; possible D gene TRBD1, 6 bases. The V gene's germline CDR1 is GTSNPN and CDR2 SVGIG (reference sequence). This CDR3 is 16 amino acids long. With 3 bases removed from V and 1 base from J, the gap between germline ends came to 16 bases. CDR3 amino acids: CAWRGQSTSSNQPQHF. The CDR3 DNA reads TGTGCCTGGAGAGGACAGTCGACGTCGAGCAATCAGCCCCAGCATTTT.

This clone has just a few counts. The rearrangement joins TRBV12-5 to TRBJ1-3; D uncertain. V was clipped by 6 bases and J by 2 bases, with 5 bases between them. From germline, CDR1 is LGHNT and CDR2 FRNRAP. This CDR3 region has 12 residues. The CDR3 is CASGSAGNTIYF. For the CDR3, the DNA is TGTGCTAGTGGGTCGGCTGGAAACACCATATATTTT.

CDR3 loop: CASSRTSGGSYNEQFF. The DNA for the CDR3 is TGCGCCAGCAGCCGGACTAGCGGGGGCTCCTACAATGAGCAGTTCTTC. The chain couples TRBV5-1 to TRBJ2-1; 13 bases align to TRBD2. This CDR3 is 16 amino acids long. From germline, CDR1 is SGHRS and CDR2 YFSETQ. With 4 bases clipped from V and 0 bases from J, the junction kept 1 base outside the gene matches.

The gene calls are TRBV28 and TRBJ1-5; D is unresolved. Germline CDR1 MDHEN, CDR2 SYDVKM. Trimming pared 0 bases from V and 2 bases from J, leaving 8 bases between. The length of the CDR3 is 15 residues. CDR3 loop: CASSLWQLGNQPQHF. The CDR3 nucleotides are TGTGCCAGCAGTTTATGGCAGCTAGGCAATCAGCCCCAGCATTTT.

The V and J genes are TRBV28 and TRBJ2-1; D is perhaps TRBD2 (5 bases). The CDR3 is 14 residues long. Germline CDR1 reads MDHEN; CDR2 reads SYDVKM. V was clipped by 5 bases and J by 3 bases, with 11 bases between them. CDR3 nucleotides: TGTGCCAGCAGTCCCCAGGACTTCTACAATGAGCAGTTCTTC. This codes for CASSPQDFYNEQFF.

The genes are TRBV2 and TRBJ1-5; no firm D call. Germline V CDR1 and CDR2: SNHLY, FYNNEI. This CDR3 is 14 amino acids long. Trimming shortened V by 6 bases and J by 2 bases, and 11 bases separated the two germline ends. The CDR3 loop is CASSEAWGNQPQHF. The CDR3 DNA is TGTGCCAGCAGCGAGGCATGGGGCAATCAGCCCCAGCATTTT.

The chain has TRBV6-5 and TRBJ1-6; 9 positions agree with TRBD1. Germline V gene sequence: CDR1 MNHEY, CDR2 SVGAGI. CDR3 length: 15 residues. With 2 bases clipped from V and 7 bases from J, the junction kept 3 bases outside the gene matches. The CDR3 here is CASSYGGTGNSPLHF. CDR3 coding DNA: TGTGCCAGCAGTTACGGGGGGACAGGGAATTCACCCCTCCACTTT.

The CDR3 nucleotides read TGCGCCAGCAGCCCTAGCGGGGGACGTATTATCCTCTCTGGGGCCAACGTCCTGACTTTC. This codes for CASSPSGGRIILSGANVLTF. The V gene is TRBV4-1, the J gene TRBJ2-6; 10 nucleotides align to TRBD2. V lost 4 bases and J lost 0; bases outside the gene matches: 12. The CDR3 covers 20 residues. Per germline, CDR1 MGHRA and CDR2 YSYEKL.

This clone was counted only a few times. J is TRBJ2-2 and V is TRBV14; 7 bases agree with TRBD1. In germline, CDR1 is SGHDN, CDR2 FVKESK. The CDR3 length is 16 residues. V shed 5 bases and J 0 bases; nucleotides not matched to a gene: 6. The CDR3 protein is CASSGRQGANTGELFF. The CDR3, as DNA: TGTGCCAGCAGCGGTCGACAGGGCGCGAACACCGGGGAGCTGTTTTTT.

J is TRBJ2-5 and V is TRBV10-3, with 8 nucleotides matching TRBD1. From germline, CDR1 is ENHRY and CDR2 SYGVKD. The CDR3 runs 16 residues. Losses at the gene ends were 2 bases for V and 5 bases for J; bases not matched to a gene: 10. Here the CDR3 reads CAISEGGQGLGETQYF. CDR3 DNA sequence: TGTGCCATCAGTGAGGGCGGACAGGGCCTTGGGGAGACCCAGTACTTC.

V and J are TRBV30 and TRBJ2-7, with 9 bases identical to TRBD1. The CDR3 has 16 amino acids. V was clipped by 3 bases and J by 1 base; unmatched bases: 10. The germline V gene encodes CDR1 GTSNPN and CDR2 SVGIG (reference sequence). The CDR3 region has the DNA TGTGCCTGGAGATCCGGGACAGGGTTTAAATCCTACGAGCAGTACTTC. Translated: CAWRSGTGFKSYEQYF.